Shown below are 11 T cell receptor beta chains from a single sample sequenced in a study of sequential checkpoint blockade in melanoma. The table came from immunoSEQ multiplex PCR; TCRdb's copy has only in-frame clones and leaves some out. The table records 20,000 to 25,000 clones, around 82% of them present only once. Treatment meaning: randomized to nivolumab then ipilimumab (arm A) or the reverse (arm B). The sample consisted of CD8+ T cells sorted from blood (inferred from file names), taken from a patient given nivolumab and ipilimumab in sequence. The source is a human donor with melanoma.

This clone was counted once. The genes are TRBV9 and TRBJ2-7, with 10 bases lining up with TRBD2. V lost 2 bases to trimming and J lost 3 bases; unmatched junction nucleotides: 11. This CDR3 is built from 17 residues. From germline, CDR1 is SGDLS and CDR2 YYNGEE. The DNA for the CDR3 is TGTGCCAGCAGCGTGCGGCGGGGACTAGCGTTATACTACGAGCAGTACTTC. This encodes CASSVRRGLALYYEQYF.

Here the CDR3 DNA reads TGTGCCAGCAGCTTGGTGGGACAGGGAGCCACAGATACGCAGTATTTT. Translating it yields CASSLVGQGATDTQYF. The chain combines TRBV7-3 with TRBJ2-3; TRBD1 matches at 9 bases. Looked up from germline, CDR1 is SGHTA and CDR2 is FQGTGA. The junction had 6 bases not matched to a gene; V was cut back by 3 bases and J by 2 bases. The length of the CDR3 is 16 residues.

This clone showed up just once. J is TRBJ2-5 and V is TRBV7-2; D might be TRBD2 (5 bases). CDR3 length: 11 residues. Germline V gene sequence: CDR1 SGHTA, CDR2 FQGNSA. The germline V and J ends were trimmed by 5 bases and 7 bases, with 8 bases remaining between them. The CDR3 here is CASSATRTQYF. The CDR3 nucleotides read TGTGCCAGCAGCGCCACTAGGACCCAGTACTTC.

DNA of the CDR3: TGTGCCAGCAGAGGACTAGCGGGGGCCCTCTACGAGCAGTACTTC. This codes for CASRGLAGALYEQYF. The rearrangement uses TRBV11-2 and TRBJ2-7, with 13 bases identical to TRBD2. The ends lost 6 bases at V and 3 bases at J; junction bases unmatched: 5. Germline V lookup: CDR1 SGHAT, CDR2 FQNNGV. The CDR3 is 15 residues long.

The chain couples TRBV2 to TRBJ2-4; D is uncertain. The germline CDR1 and CDR2 sequences are SNHLY and FYNNEI. The CDR3 totals 15 residues. V dropped 4 bases and J dropped 9 bases, with 19 bases sitting between them. CDR3 residues: CASSARIALNGIQYF. The CDR3 DNA is TGTGCCAGCAGTGCCCGAATAGCCCTGAACGGCATTCAGTACTTC. Based on the CDR3 plus reference TRBV2 and TRBJ2-4, the full variable domain is EPEVTQTPSHQVTQMGQEVILRCVPISNHLYFYWYRQILGQKVEFLVSFYNNEISEKSEIFDDQFSVERPDGSNFTLKIRSTKLEDSAMYFCASSARIALNGIQYFGAGTRLSVL.

This rearrangement joins TRBV5-1 to TRBJ1-2; D not certain. Per germline, CDR1 SGHRS and CDR2 YFSETQ. V lost 1 base and J lost 8, with 9 bases in between. This CDR3 spans 12 amino acids. The CDR3 loop reads CASSLSGWGYTF. The CDR3 DNA is TGCGCCAGCAGCTTGTCGGGGTGGGGCTACACCTTC.

The chain links TRBV7-2 to TRBJ2-7; TRBD2 agrees at 8 bases. Trimming took 4 bases from V and 3 from J; bases not matched to a gene: 8. CDR1 and CDR2 (germline): SGHTA, FQGNSA. The CDR3 has 15 amino acids. CDR3 bases: TGTGCCAGCAGCTCTGAGATAGCGGGACTCTACGAGCAGTACTTC. It translates to CASSSEIAGLYEQYF.

This clone was seen a handful of times. V is TRBV7-3 and J is TRBJ2-2; 8 bases match TRBD2. CDR1 and CDR2 (germline): SGHTA, FQGTGA. Unmatched junction bases numbered 7, after V lost 5 bases and J lost 5 bases. The length of the CDR3 is 15 residues. The CDR3 region is CASSPQGGRTGELFF. In nucleotides, the CDR3 is TGTGCCAGCAGCCCGCAGGGCGGGAGGACCGGGGAGCTGTTTTTT.

This sequence joins TRBV7-2 and TRBJ1-1; 8 bases fit TRBD1. CDR3 size: 14 residues. From germline, CDR1 is SGHTA and CDR2 FQGNSA. Trimming cost V 4 bases and J 1 base; bases outside gene matches: 2. This CDR3 reads CASSSGTGNTEAFF. In DNA, the CDR3 is TGTGCCAGCAGCTCCGGGACAGGGAACACTGAAGCTTTCTTT.

This clone was seen only a few times. This chain uses TRBV9 with TRBJ2-1; TRBD2 matches 12 bases. CDR1 is SGDLS and CDR2 is YYNGEE in the germline V gene. V shed 0 bases and J 9 bases; nucleotides not matched to a gene: 4. The CDR3 loop spans 15 amino acids. CDR3 nucleotide sequence: TGTGCCAGCAGCGTAGTGCTAGCGGGAGGGAGTGAGCAGTTCTTC. This codes for CASSVVLAGGSEQFF.

The V call is TRBV4-1, the J call TRBJ1-2; D is uncertain. From germline, CDR1 is MGHRA and CDR2 YSYEKL. CDR3 length: 16 residues. V was pared by 0 bases and J by 0 bases, with 11 bases between. The CDR3 reads CASSQDTARANYGYTF. The CDR3 nucleotides are TGCGCCAGCAGCCAAGATACTGCGAGAGCTAACTATGGCTACACCTTC.